This passage covers 11 T cell receptor beta chains from one sample sequenced in a study of T cell repertoires in cytomegalovirus infection. Each CDR3 protein gets one entry after TCRdb re-called the reads with MiXCR. Among under 300,000 distinct CDR3 sequences listed, roughly 21% were seen once. No cognate antigen is known for these TCRs. Specimen: cultured PBMCs, collected from culture after CMV antigen stimulation. Every receptor here comes from a human donor in good health (CMV status not recorded). Some clones in this sample may be carry-over from other donors' samples.

This clonotype came up a few times. The V call is TRBV7-2, the J call TRBJ2-1; 16 nucleotides match TRBD2. After removal of 2 bases from V and 4 bases from J, the junction contained 11 bases not matched to a gene. The germline V gene encodes CDR1 SGHTA and CDR2 FQGNSA. The CDR3 extends over 20 amino acids. CDR3 DNA: TGTGCCAGCAGCTTACAGCCGGGACTAGCGGGAGGGATGGCTTACAATGAGCAGTTCTTC. It specifies CASSLQPGLAGGMAYNEQFF.

This clonotype was picked up a small number of times. The V and J genes are TRBV4-1 and TRBJ2-7; D call uncertain. The germline V gene has CDR1 MGHRA and CDR2 YSYEKL. The CDR3 is 12 residues long. Trimming left V 1 base short and J 6 bases short, with 7 bases between. The CDR3 region has the DNA TGCGCCAGCAGCCAAGGGGAACGCGAGCAGTACGTC. Residues: CASSQGEREQYV.

The CDR3 bases are TGTGCCAGCAGCTTACCGTACGGACACGAGAACACTGAAGCTTTCTTT. This codes for CASSLPYGHENTEAFF. V usage is TRBV7-9 and J usage is TRBJ1-1; a weak D match, TRBD1 (5 bases). Deletions cut 2 bases from V and 1 base from J, with 14 bases between. This CDR3 comprises 16 residues. CDR1 and CDR2 from the germline V gene are SEHNR and FQNEAQ (reference sequence).

Only a few counts were recorded for this clonotype. The CDR3 DNA reads TGTGCTAGTGGCCCGACAGGACCTGGTGGCTACACCTTC. Its translation is CASGPTGPGGYTF. The rearrangement links TRBV12-5 to TRBJ1-2; weak D call: TRBD1 (6 bases). The CDR3 sequence is 13 residues long. Germline V gene data show CDR1 as LGHNT and CDR2 as FRNRAP. V gave up 6 bases and J gave up 7 bases, with 15 bases separating them.

Ten or more counts support this clonotype. The CDR3 DNA is TGTGCCATCAGTGAGCTGGGGGCGAGGACTGAAGCTTTCTTT. Translated: CAISELGARTEAFF. This chain connects TRBV10-3 to TRBJ1-1, with a possible D match to TRBD1 (6 bases). The germline V and J ends were trimmed by 2 bases and 5 bases, with 12 bases remaining between them. This CDR3 has 14 residues. CDR1 and CDR2 (germline): ENHRY, SYGVKD.

This clonotype was observed at least ten times. This chain connects TRBV27 to TRBJ2-7; D call uncertain. V was clipped by 5 bases and J by 0 bases, with 20 bases between them. Germline assignment: CDR1 MNHEY and CDR2 SMNVEV (reference sequence). This CDR3 contains 17 residues. CDR3 sequence reads: CASSPRRGSISSYEQYV. For the CDR3, the DNA is TGTGCCAGCAGTCCACGCCGTGGTAGCATTAGCTCCTACGAGCAGTACGTC.

Only a few counts were recorded for this clonotype. J is TRBJ1-5 and V is TRBV7-9; TRBD1 matches 11 bases. This CDR3 is 16 amino acids long. Germline-derived CDR1 and CDR2 are SEHNR and FQNEAQ (reference sequence). V trimming: 4 bases; J trimming: 3 bases; junction bases outside the gene matches: 5. The CDR3: CASSSGQGGINQPQHF. DNA of the CDR3: TGTGCCAGCAGCTCGGGACAGGGGGGGATCAATCAGCCCCAGCATTTT.

The rearrangement links TRBV12-3 or TRBV12-4 to TRBJ2-2; maybe TRBD1 (5 bases). Between the trimmed V and J ends, which lost 6 bases and 11 bases, there was a span of 22 bases. The CDR3 length is 15 residues. The CDR3: CASRKDRTSRGELFF. As DNA, the CDR3 is TGTGCCAGCAGGAAAGACAGAACATCGCGCGGAGAGCTGTTTTTT.

This clonotype has a count of ten or more. V usage is TRBV7-8 and J usage is TRBJ2-2; D unresolved. The germline CDR1 and CDR2 sequences are SGHVS and FQNEAQ. The CDR3 length is 15 residues. V shed 3 bases and J shed 4 bases, with 12 bases lying between them. The CDR3 protein is CASSLSALGTGELFF. The CDR3 DNA reads TGTGCCAGCAGCTTGTCCGCGTTGGGCACCGGGGAGCTGTTTTTT.

This clonotype has just a few counts. This rearrangement joins TRBV3-1 to TRBJ2-1, with D unresolved. The CDR3 spans 17 residues. Germline V CDR1 and CDR2: LGHDT, YNNKEL (reference sequence). Trimming took 2 bases from V and 7 from J, leaving 21 bases between them. The CDR3 DNA is TGTGCCAGCAGCCAAATTCCCCCCCCTGCCGTGAATAATGAGCAGTTCTTC. Encoded protein: CASSQIPPPAVNNEQFF.

This clonotype has just a few counts. The gene calls are TRBV28 and TRBJ2-1; the match to TRBD2 covers 7 bases. This CDR3 is built from 20 residues. The V gene's germline CDR1 is MDHEN and CDR2 SYDVKM. V lost 3 bases and J lost 8; bases outside the gene matches: 25. In nucleotides, the CDR3 is TGTGCCAGCAGTTTTCCCCATATGCTAGCGGCTACTACTATGAGGGATGAGCAGTTCTTC. Translation: CASSFPHMLAATTMRDEQFF.